The sequence of this TCR beta chain was determined in a study of T cell responses to AZD1222 COVID-19 vaccine (dated by TCRdb to the early 2020s). Context from the whole study: AZD1222 recipients given second doses at about 4 weeks or at about 12 weeks were pooled, since spike-specific TCR depth and breadth were not found to differ between the two schedules. Enrollment into the trials was organized by age into subgroups of 18-55, 56-69 and 70-plus years, and those subgroups contained roughly 150, 30 and 60 TCR-sequenced participants, respectively. TCR sequencing covered some 250 trial participants: 200 to 210 given two doses of AZD1222 and around 25 given two doses of MenACWY control vaccine.

What the study reported, not specific to this receptor: Nearly half of unique spike-specific TCRs reportedly recognized epitopes outside regions mutated in the B.1.351 and B.1.1.7 variants. Participants were mostly white British, with more females than males. The authors suggested clonal diversity may have been underestimated. Conclusions about previously exposed vaccinees are limited because only five to seven AZD1222 recipients were SARS-CoV-2 seropositive at baseline. After two AZD1222 doses, spike-specific TCR breadth and depth were significantly higher than at day 0 and than in MenACWY recipients. In the small 56-69-year group, the increase in depth fell short of significance, most likely because of low power. Because no day 14 peak-response samples were available, repertoires were characterized only after the peak T cell response. The vaccine-associated CD4 TCRs covered the entire spike protein, and the dominant responses fell in regions 160-218 and 743-854.

This clone was observed a few times. It has no known antigen specificity. The input lacks base qualities; no much larger clone sits a single base away. The CDR3 regions of human TCRbeta chains were analyzed by immunosequencing. On the study's bioinformatics: TCRs in the repertoires were compared against a reference library of SARS-CoV-2-specific TCRs that had been generated with the MIRA antigen-specificity platform. Breadth was defined as the fraction of unique TCRs that were SARS-CoV-2-associated. Depth was defined as the fraction of total T cells that were SARS-CoV-2-associated. Using the MIRA data, each spike-specific TCR was assigned both to the spike region to which the TCR was reactive and to a CD4 or CD8 class. Log10-transformed breadth and depth values were compared by one-way ANOVA with Sidak's multiple comparisons tests. TCRdb stores this immuneACCESS table with in-frame sequences only. Part of the clones is absent; in the studies checked, under half of the shortfall reflects unresolved V genes, and no reason is known for the rest. The V and J calls and the clone size are those of that table, but D and trimming were determined from the DNA. Across this sample there are around 190,000 clones, with 88% seen only once. The ten largest clonotypes hold roughly 0.49% of the sample.

V lost 11 bases and J lost 6 bases; the stretch between them is 7 bases long. Reading from cysteine to phenylalanine, the CDR3 counts 10 amino acids. CDR3 DNA is the only sequence kept; it has 30 bases, read in frame from the first base. CDR1 and CDR2, per the germline V gene, are SNHLY and FYNNEI. The time point label of this sample denotes: baseline before first vaccination. The vaccinee samples were drawn from two UK trials, COV001 and COV002, one of which was a single-blind randomized controlled phase 2/3 trial testing AZD1222 (ChAdOx1 nCoV-19) in healthy adults. For TCRbeta chain sequencing, PBMC samples were collected from trial participants at day 0 and at day 28 after the second dose.

Recombination connected TRBV2 to TRBJ2-2, with no reliable assignment of the D segment. This receptor was identified in an adult in good health. The sequencing used peripheral blood, collected on day 0 of AZD1222 vaccination. The DNA sequence is as follows: TGTGCCCCGGGTCCCGGGGAGCTGTTTTTT. It is translated as CAPGPGELFF.